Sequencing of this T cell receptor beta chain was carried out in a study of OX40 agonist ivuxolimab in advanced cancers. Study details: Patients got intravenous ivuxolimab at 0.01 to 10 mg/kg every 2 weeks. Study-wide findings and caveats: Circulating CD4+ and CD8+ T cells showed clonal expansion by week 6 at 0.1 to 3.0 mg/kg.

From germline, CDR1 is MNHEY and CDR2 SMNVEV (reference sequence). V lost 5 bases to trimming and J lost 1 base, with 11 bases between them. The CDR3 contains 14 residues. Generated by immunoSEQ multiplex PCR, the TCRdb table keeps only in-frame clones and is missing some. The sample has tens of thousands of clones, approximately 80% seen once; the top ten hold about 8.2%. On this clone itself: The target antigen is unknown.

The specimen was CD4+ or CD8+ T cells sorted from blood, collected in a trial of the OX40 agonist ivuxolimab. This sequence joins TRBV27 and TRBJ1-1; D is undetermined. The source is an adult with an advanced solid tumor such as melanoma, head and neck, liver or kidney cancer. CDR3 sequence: CASSPPERNTEAFF. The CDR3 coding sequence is TGTGCCAGCAGTCCCCCCGAGAGGAACACTGAAGCTTTCTTT.